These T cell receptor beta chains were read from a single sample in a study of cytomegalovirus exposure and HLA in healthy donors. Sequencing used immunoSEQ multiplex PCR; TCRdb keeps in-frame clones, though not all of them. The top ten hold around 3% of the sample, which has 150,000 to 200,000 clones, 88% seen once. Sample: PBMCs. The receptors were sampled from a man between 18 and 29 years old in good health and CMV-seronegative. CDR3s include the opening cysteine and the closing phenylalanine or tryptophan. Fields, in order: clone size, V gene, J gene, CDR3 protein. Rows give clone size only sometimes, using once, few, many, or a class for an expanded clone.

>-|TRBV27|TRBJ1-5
CASRPDRLVNQPQHF
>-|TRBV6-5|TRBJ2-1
CASSYATSGSGEQFF
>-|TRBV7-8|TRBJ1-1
CASSPLFTEAFF
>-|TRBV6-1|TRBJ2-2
CASAGRGGAGELFF
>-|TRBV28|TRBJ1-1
CASSSIPGQGEAFF
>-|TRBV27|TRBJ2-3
CASSPKQGTDTQYF
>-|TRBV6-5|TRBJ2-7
CASSQPGLTYEQYF
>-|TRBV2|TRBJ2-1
CASRPANEQFF
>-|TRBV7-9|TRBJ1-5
CASSLHQGGNQPQHF
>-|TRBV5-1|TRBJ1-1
CASSWQGATTEAFF
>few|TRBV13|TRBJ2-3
CASSSDSYRDTQYF
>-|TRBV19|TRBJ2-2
CASSFRELWVNGELFF
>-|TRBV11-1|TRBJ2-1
CASSGQGLEQFF